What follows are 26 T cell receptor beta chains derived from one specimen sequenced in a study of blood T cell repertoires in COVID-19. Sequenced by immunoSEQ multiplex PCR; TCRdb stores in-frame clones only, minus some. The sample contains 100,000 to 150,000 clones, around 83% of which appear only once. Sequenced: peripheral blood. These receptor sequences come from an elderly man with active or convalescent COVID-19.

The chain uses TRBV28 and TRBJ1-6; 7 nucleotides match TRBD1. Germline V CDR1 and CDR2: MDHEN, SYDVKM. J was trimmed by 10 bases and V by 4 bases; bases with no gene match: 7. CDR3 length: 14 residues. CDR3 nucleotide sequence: TGTGCCAGCAGTTACAGGGGTCGGGGGTCACCCCTCCACTTT. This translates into CASSYRGRGSPLHF.

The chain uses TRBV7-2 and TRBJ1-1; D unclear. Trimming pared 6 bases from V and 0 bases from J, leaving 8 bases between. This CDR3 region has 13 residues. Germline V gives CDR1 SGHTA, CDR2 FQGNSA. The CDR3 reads CASSPSMNTEAFF. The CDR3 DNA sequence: TGTGCCAGCAGTCCCTCTATGAACACTGAAGCTTTCTTT.

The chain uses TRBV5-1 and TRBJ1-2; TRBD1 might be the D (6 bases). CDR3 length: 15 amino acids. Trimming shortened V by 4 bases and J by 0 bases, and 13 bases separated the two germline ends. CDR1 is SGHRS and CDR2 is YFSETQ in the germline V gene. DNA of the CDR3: TGCGCCAGCAGCCCGGGACATGTAGCTAACTATGGCTACACCTTC. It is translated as CASSPGHVANYGYTF.

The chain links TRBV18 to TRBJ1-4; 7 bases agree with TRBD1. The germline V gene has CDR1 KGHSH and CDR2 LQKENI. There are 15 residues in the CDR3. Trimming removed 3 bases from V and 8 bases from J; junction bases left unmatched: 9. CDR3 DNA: TGTGCCAGCTCACCGGGGACAGTCGCTATCGAAAAACTGTTTTTT. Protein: CASSPGTVAIEKLFF.

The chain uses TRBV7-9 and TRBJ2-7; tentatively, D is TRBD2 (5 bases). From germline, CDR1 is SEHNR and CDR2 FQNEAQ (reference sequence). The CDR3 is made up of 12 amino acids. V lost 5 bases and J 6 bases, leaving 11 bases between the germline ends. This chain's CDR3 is CASSPLDPEQYF. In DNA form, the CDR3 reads TGTGCCAGCAGCCCACTAGATCCCGAGCAGTACTTC.

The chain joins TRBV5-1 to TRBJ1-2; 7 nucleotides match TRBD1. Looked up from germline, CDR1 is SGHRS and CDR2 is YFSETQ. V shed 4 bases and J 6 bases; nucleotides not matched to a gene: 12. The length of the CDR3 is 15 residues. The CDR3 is CASSPGDSGRNGYTF. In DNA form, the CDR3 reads TGCGCCAGCAGCCCGGGGGACAGTGGACGAAATGGCTACACCTTC.

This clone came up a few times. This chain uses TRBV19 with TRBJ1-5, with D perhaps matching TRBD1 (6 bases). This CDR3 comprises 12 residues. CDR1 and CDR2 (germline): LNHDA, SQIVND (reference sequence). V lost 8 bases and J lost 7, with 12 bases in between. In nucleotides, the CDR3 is TGTGCCAGTCTGGGACAAACACAGCCCCAGCATTTT. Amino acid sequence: CASLGQTQPQHF.

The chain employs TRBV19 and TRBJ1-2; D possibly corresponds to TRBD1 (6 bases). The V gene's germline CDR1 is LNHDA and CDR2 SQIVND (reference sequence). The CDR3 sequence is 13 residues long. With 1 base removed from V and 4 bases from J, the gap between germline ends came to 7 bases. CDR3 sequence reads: CASSIGRGYGYTF. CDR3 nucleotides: TGTGCCAGTAGTATAGGCAGGGGCTATGGCTACACCTTC.

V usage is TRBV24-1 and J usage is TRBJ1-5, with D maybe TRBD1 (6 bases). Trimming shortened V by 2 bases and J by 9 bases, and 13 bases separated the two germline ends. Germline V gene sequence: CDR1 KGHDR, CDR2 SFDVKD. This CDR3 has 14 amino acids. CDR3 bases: TGTGCCACCAGTGATTCAGGGGCTCCCGGGCCCCAGCATTTT. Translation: CATSDSGAPGPQHF.

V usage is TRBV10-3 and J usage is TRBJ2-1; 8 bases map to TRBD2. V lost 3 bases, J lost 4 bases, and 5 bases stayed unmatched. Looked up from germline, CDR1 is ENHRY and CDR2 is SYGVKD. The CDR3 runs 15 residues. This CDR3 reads CAISEGAGGYNEQFF. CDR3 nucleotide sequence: TGTGCCATCAGTGAAGGGGCGGGGGGATACAATGAGCAGTTCTTC.

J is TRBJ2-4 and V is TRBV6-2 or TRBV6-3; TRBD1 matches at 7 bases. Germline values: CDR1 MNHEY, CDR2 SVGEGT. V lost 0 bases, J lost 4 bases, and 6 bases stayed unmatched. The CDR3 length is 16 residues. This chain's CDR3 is CASSYSAGTVKNIQYF. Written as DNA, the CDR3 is TGTGCCAGCAGTTACTCAGCCGGGACAGTGAAAAACATTCAGTACTTC.

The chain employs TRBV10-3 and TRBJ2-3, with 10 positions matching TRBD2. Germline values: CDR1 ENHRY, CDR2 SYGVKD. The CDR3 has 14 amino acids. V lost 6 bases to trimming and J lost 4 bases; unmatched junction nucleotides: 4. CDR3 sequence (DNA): TGTGCCATCAGAAGCGGGGGGGCTGCAGATACGCAGTATTTT. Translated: CAIRSGGAADTQYF.

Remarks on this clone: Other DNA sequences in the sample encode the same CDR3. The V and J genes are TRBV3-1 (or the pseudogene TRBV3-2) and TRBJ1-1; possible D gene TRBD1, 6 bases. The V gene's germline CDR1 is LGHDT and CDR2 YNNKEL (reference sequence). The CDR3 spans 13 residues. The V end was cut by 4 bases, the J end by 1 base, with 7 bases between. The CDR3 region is CASSRTENTEAFF. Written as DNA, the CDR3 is TGTGCCAGCAGCCGGACAGAGAACACTGAAGCTTTCTTT.

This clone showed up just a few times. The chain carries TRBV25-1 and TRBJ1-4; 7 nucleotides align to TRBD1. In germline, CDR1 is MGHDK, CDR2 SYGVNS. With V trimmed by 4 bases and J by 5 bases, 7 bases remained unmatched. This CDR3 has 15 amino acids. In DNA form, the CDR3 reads TGTGCCAGCAGTGCGGGGGACAGTAGGAATGAAAAACTGTTTTTT. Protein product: CASSAGDSRNEKLFF.

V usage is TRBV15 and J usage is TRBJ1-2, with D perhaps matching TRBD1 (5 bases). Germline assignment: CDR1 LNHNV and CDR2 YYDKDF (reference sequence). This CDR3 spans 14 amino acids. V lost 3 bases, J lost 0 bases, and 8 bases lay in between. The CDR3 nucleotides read TGTGCCACCAGCAGGACAGTTACTAACTATGGCTACACCTTC. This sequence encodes CATSRTVTNYGYTF.

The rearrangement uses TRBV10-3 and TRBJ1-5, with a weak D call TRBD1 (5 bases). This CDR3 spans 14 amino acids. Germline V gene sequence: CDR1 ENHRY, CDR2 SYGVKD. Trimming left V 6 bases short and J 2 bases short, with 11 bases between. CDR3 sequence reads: CAIRGGDGNQPQHF. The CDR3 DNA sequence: TGTGCCATCAGGGGGGGGGATGGCAATCAGCCCCAGCATTTT.

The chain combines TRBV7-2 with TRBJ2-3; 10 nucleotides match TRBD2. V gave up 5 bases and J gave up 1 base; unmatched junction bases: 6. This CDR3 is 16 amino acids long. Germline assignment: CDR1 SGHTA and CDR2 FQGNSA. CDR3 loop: CASSRLLAGGTDTQYF. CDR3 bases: TGTGCCAGCAGCCGCCTCCTAGCGGGGGGCACAGATACGCAGTATTTT.

CDR3 loop: CASNLIGLAGGNEQFF. In nucleotides, the CDR3 is TGTGCCAGCAACCTGATCGGACTAGCGGGGGGCAATGAGCAGTTCTTC. The chain recombines TRBV4-2 with TRBJ2-1, with 14 positions matching TRBD2. The CDR3 totals 16 residues. The J segment lost 6 bases and the V segment lost 7 bases, leaving 8 bases of the junction unmatched. Germline values: CDR1 LGHNA, CDR2 YNFKEQ.

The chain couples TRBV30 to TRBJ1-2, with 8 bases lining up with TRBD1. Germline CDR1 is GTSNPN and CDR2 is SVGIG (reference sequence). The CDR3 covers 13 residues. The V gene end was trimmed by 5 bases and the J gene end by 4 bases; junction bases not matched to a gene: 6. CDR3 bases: TGTGCCTGGGGACAGGGACTTATCTATGGCTACACCTTC. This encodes CAWGQGLIYGYTF.

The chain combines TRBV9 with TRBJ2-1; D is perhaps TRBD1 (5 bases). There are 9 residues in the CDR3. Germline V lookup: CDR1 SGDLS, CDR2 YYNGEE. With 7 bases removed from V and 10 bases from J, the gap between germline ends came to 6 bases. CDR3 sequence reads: CASGAEQFF. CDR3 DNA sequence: TGTGCCAGCGGGGCCGAGCAGTTCTTC.

The CDR3: CASSPVTGQYMFGNTEAFF. In DNA, the CDR3 is TGTGCCAGCTCACCCGTCACGGGACAGTATATGTTCGGGAACACTGAAGCTTTCTTT. This sequence joins TRBV18 and TRBJ1-1, with 7 bases matching TRBD1. Germline lookup yields CDR1 KGHSH and CDR2 LQKENI. This CDR3 region has 19 residues. The J segment lost 1 base and the V segment lost 3 bases, leaving 17 bases of the junction unmatched.

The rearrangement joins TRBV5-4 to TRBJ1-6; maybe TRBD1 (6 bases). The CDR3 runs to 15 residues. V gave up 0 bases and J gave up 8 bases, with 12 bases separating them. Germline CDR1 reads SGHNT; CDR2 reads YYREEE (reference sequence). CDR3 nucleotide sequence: TGTGCCAGCAGCTTGGAGGGGGGGCGGTATTCACCCCTCCACTTT. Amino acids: CASSLEGGRYSPLHF.

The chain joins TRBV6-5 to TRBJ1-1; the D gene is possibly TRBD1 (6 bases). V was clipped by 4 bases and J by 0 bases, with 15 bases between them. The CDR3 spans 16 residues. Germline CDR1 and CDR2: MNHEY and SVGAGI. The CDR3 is CASSSRGGALNTEAFF. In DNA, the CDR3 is TGTGCCAGCAGTTCAAGGGGGGGCGCTTTGAACACTGAAGCTTTCTTT.

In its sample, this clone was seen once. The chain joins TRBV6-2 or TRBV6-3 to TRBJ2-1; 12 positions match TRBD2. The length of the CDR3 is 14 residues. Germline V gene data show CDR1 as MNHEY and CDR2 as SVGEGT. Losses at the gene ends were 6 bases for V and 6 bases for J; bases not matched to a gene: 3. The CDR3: CASSGTSGPNEQFF. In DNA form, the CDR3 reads TGTGCCAGCAGCGGGACTAGCGGGCCCAATGAGCAGTTCTTC.

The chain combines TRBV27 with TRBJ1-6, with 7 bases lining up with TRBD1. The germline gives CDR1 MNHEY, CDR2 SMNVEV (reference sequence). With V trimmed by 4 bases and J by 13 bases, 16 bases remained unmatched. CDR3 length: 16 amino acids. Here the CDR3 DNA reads TGTGCCAGCAGTTCCCCCAGGGACAGCCGCCTCTCGCCCCTCCACTTT. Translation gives CASSSPRDSRLSPLHF.

The chain's CDR3 is CASSGRTGVGTEAFF. The CDR3 region has the DNA TGTGCCAGCAGCGGCAGGACAGGGGTTGGGACTGAAGCTTTCTTT. The chain combines TRBV5-5 with TRBJ1-1; 9 bases line up with TRBD1. This CDR3 has 15 amino acids. With V trimmed by 4 bases and J by 5 bases, 9 bases remained unmatched. Germline assignment: CDR1 SGHKS and CDR2 YYEKEE (reference sequence).